Described below is a single T cell receptor beta chain sequence and its context. Its antigen is undetermined. These data originate in a study of shared clonotypes between healthy human individuals. General observations from the study: Few donors restricted represented genetic and exposure-history diversity.

An even split of each subset's genomic DNA across several immunoSEQ plates was performed. Assay used: immunoSEQ multiplex PCR; TCRdb lists only in-frame clones, some missing. The data show about 1.1 million clones, about 84% seen once. The CDR3 is 13 residues long. The V and J ends lost 4 bases and 4 bases respectively, with 10 bases between them. Germline CDR1 reads MNHEY; CDR2 reads SMNVEV (reference sequence). This TCR was sampled from a man aged 18 to 29 in good health. Some clones in this sample may be carry-over from other donors' samples. The chain carries TRBV27 and TRBJ1-2; D call uncertain. Material: memory CD4+ T cells from PBMCs. Subset indicated: CD45RA-negative fraction. CDR3 coding DNA: TGTGCCAGCAGTTCGACCGTAGGCTATGGCTACACCTTC. This translates into CASSSTVGYGYTF.